The T cell receptor beta chain described here comes from a study of post-analysis software for immune sequencing data. Concerning this clonotype itself: Its antigen remains unknown.

The CDR3 is made up of 15 amino acids. The germline V gene encodes CDR1 SSHAT and CDR2 FNYEAQ (reference sequence). V lost 5 bases, J lost 6 bases, and 11 bases stayed unmatched. Prepared TCR beta cDNA libraries contained unique molecular identifiers. Each CDR3 protein gets one entry after TCRdb re-called the PCR reads with MiXCR. This sample has 750,000 to 950,000 distinct CDR3 sequences; approximately 57% occur once, and the top ten carry approximately 4.4%. Study-level points and caveats: TRBV5-6, TRBV5-1 and TRBV20-1 were among several TRBV segments more frequent in patients than controls.

Sequencing input: blood. The sequence was collected from a girl aged 5-17 years with multiple sclerosis. The chain joins TRBV7-7 to TRBJ2-3; 7 positions match TRBD1. The CDR3 DNA sequence: TGTGCCAGCAGCCGGGACAGCTCAATAGGGGATACGCAGTATTTT. Translated: CASSRDSSIGDTQYF.